Listed below are T cell receptor beta chains from one sample, sequenced in a study of T cells after yellow fever vaccination. TCRdb re-called the 5' RACE reads with MiXCR, one entry per CDR3 protein. The repertoire holds hundreds of thousands of distinct CDR3 sequences, with roughly 14% as singletons. The sample was PBMCs, taken on the day of the yellow fever booster vaccination. Source of these receptors: a man in his thirties or forties who received the YFV17D yellow fever vaccine. CDR3s include the opening cysteine and the closing phenylalanine or tryptophan. Each record gives: V gene, J gene, CDR3 protein.

v_gene: TRBV7-2
j_gene: TRBJ2-7
CDR3aa: CASSSYRGEQYF

v_gene: TRBV7-2
j_gene: TRBJ1-5
CDR3aa: CASSLRMGPQHF

v_gene: TRBV15
j_gene: TRBJ2-1
CDR3aa: CATRASGNNEQFF

v_gene: TRBV5-1
j_gene: TRBJ2-2
CDR3aa: CASSLDAGIGGELFF

v_gene: TRBV7-9
j_gene: TRBJ2-2
CDR3aa: CASSPHRGPGELFF

v_gene: TRBV5-1
j_gene: TRBJ1-1
CDR3aa: CASSLAGRSPAFF

v_gene: TRBV2
j_gene: TRBJ1-5
CDR3aa: CASTAGTSMNQPQHF

v_gene: TRBV7-2
j_gene: TRBJ2-4
CDR3aa: CASSLPGGKNIQYF

v_gene: TRBV3-1
j_gene: TRBJ2-1
CDR3aa: CASTSWNEQFF

v_gene: TRBV5-4
j_gene: TRBJ2-7
CDR3aa: CASQAGSLSYEQYF

v_gene: TRBV14
j_gene: TRBJ2-7
CDR3aa: CASSQDRGQGPYEQYF

v_gene: TRBV6-1
j_gene: TRBJ2-7
CDR3aa: CASTPGKVKYEQYF

v_gene: TRBV20-1
j_gene: TRBJ2-3
CDR3aa: CSARLPGLAGPTDTQYF

v_gene: TRBV7-9
j_gene: TRBJ2-1
CDR3aa: CASSLDNRDEQFF

v_gene: TRBV7-9
j_gene: TRBJ2-2
CDR3aa: CASRSREQTGELFF

v_gene: TRBV7-9
j_gene: TRBJ2-1
CDR3aa: CASRSPGTRRYNEQFF

v_gene: TRBV20-1
j_gene: TRBJ1-5
CDR3aa: CSVGGSGKVESNQPQHF

v_gene: TRBV7-2
j_gene: TRBJ2-3
CDR3aa: CASSWRGADTQYF

v_gene: TRBV20-1
j_gene: TRBJ2-5
CDR3aa: CSASRETGRETQYF

v_gene: TRBV3-1
j_gene: TRBJ2-7
CDR3aa: CASSRRDRGWEQYF

v_gene: TRBV5-1
j_gene: TRBJ1-3
CDR3aa: CASSPGRGSGNTIYF

v_gene: TRBV7-2
j_gene: TRBJ2-1
CDR3aa: CASSLGHSGSFGDNEQFF

v_gene: TRBV4-3
j_gene: TRBJ2-1
CDR3aa: CASSQESGSYNEQFF

v_gene: TRBV7-2
j_gene: TRBJ2-1
CDR3aa: CASRYATGGQFF

v_gene: TRBV12-3/TRBV12-4
j_gene: TRBJ2-2
CDR3aa: CASSPRTMTGELFF

v_gene: TRBV9
j_gene: TRBJ2-1
CDR3aa: CASSVGSGGRRNEQFF

v_gene: TRBV19
j_gene: TRBJ2-1
CDR3aa: CASSIGGRHNNEQFF

v_gene: TRBV7-2
j_gene: TRBJ1-5
CDR3aa: CASSSYRGSNQPQHF